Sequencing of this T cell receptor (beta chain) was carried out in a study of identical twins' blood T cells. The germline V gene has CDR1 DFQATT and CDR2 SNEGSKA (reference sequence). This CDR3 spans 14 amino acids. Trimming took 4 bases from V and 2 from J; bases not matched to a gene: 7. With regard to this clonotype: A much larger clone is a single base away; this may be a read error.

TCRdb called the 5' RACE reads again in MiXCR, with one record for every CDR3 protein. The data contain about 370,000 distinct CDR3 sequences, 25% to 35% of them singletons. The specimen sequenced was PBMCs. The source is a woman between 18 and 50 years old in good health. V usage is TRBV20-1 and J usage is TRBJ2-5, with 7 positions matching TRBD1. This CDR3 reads CSATTGTAQETQYF. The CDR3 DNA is TGCAGTGCTACAACCGGGACAGCACAAGAGACCCAGTACTTC.